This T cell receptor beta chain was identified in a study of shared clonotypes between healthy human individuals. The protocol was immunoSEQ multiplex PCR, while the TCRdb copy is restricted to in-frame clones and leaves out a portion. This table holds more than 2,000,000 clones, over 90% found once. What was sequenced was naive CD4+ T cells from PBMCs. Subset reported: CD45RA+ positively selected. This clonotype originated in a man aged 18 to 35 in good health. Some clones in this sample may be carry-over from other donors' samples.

The CDR3: CASSVEQGQYTGELFF. The CDR3 DNA is TGTGCCAGCAGCGTAGAACAGGGTCAGTACACCGGGGAGCTGTTTTTT. The chain joins TRBV9 to TRBJ2-2; perhaps TRBD1 as D (6 bases). This CDR3 comprises 16 residues. Trimming left V 0 bases short and J 3 bases short, with 12 bases between. The V gene's germline CDR1 is SGDLS and CDR2 YYNGEE.